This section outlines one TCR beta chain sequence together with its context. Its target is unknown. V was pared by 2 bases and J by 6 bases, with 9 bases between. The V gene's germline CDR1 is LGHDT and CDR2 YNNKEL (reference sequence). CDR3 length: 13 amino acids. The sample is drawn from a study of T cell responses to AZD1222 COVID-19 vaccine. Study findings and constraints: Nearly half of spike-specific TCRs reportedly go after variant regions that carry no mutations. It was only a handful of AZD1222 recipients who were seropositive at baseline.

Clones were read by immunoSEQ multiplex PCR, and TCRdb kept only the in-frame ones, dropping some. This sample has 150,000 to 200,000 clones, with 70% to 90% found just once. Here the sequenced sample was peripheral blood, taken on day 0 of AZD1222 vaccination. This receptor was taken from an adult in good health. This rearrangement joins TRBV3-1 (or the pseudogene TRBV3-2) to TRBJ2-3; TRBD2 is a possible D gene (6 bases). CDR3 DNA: TGTGCCAGCAGCCAAAACCTAGCGGATACGCAGTATTTT. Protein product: CASSQNLADTQYF.